One and the same sample provided the 10 T cell receptor beta chains below, sequenced in a study of radiation and T cells in renal cell carcinoma. Assay used: immunoSEQ multiplex PCR; TCRdb lists only in-frame clones, some missing. The sample consists of around 180,000 clones, about nine tenths of them appearing once. Stated time point: blood 4 weeks post-SBRT, at nephrectomy. As for treatment: 15 Gy SBRT to primary tumor, nephrectomy 4 weeks later. The material sequenced was blood, taken from a patient whose treatment included radiotherapy and nephrectomy. The receptors here all came from a woman between 45 and 65 years old with renal cell carcinoma.

V and J are TRBV18 and TRBJ1-4; D is uncertain. The CDR3 loop spans 12 amino acids. V lost 1 base and J lost 10, with 7 bases in between. The germline CDR1 and CDR2 sequences are KGHSH and LQKENI. CDR3: CASSPREGKLFF. CDR3 in DNA: TGTGCCAGCTCACCACGGGAGGGAAAACTGTTTTTT.

The chain carries TRBV29-1 and TRBJ2-1; 8 bases map to TRBD1. CDR3 length equals 15 residues. CDR1 and CDR2 (germline): SQVTM, ANQGSEA. The J segment lost 3 bases and the V segment lost 7 bases, leaving 11 bases of the junction unmatched. CDR3 in amino acids: CSAPGRTGRYNEQFF. CDR3 nucleotide sequence: TGCAGCGCCCCTGGCCGGACAGGGCGCTACAATGAGCAGTTCTTC.

This chain connects TRBV6-6 to TRBJ1-1; D perhaps matches TRBD1 (6 bases). CDR3 length: 15 residues. Looked up from germline, CDR1 is MNHNY and CDR2 is SVGAGI (reference sequence). V lost 4 bases to trimming and J lost 5 bases, with 17 bases between them. CDR3 amino acids: CASSSDPQRGTEAFF. Here the CDR3 DNA reads TGTGCCAGCAGTTCCGACCCTCAAAGGGGGACTGAAGCTTTCTTT.

The chain has TRBV9 and TRBJ1-4, with D possibly matching TRBD1 (6 bases). Trimming shortened V by 4 bases and J by 7 bases, and 17 bases separated the two germline ends. CDR3 length: 15 residues. In germline, CDR1 is SGDLS, CDR2 YYNGEE. The chain's CDR3 is CASSTEQGLGEKLFF. Here the CDR3 DNA reads TGTGCCAGCAGCACCGAACAGGGTTTAGGTGAAAAACTGTTTTTT.

The CDR3 loop is CASSLRQDSYNEQFF. The CDR3 DNA sequence: TGTGCCAGCTCACTGCGGCAGGACTCCTACAATGAGCAGTTCTTC. The chain couples TRBV18 to TRBJ2-1, with D unresolved. The V end was cut by 4 bases, the J end by 0 bases, with 10 bases between. Germline CDR1 KGHSH, CDR2 LQKENI. The CDR3 is 15 amino acids.

The rearrangement joins TRBV5-1 to TRBJ1-1; the D gene is possibly TRBD1 (5 bases). Trimming took 4 bases from V and 0 from J, leaving 13 bases between them. The CDR3 totals 15 residues. CDR1 SGHRS and CDR2 YFSETQ come from the germline V gene. The CDR3 DNA is TGCGCCAGCAGCCTGGCTGGGGCTATGAACACTGAAGCTTTCTTT. Amino acid sequence: CASSLAGAMNTEAFF.

The V gene is TRBV6-5, the J gene TRBJ1-2; no reliable D call. Germline assignment: CDR1 MNHEY and CDR2 SVGAGI. The CDR3 is 15 amino acids. The germline V and J ends were trimmed by 7 bases and 0 bases, with 15 bases remaining between them. DNA of the CDR3: TGTGCCAGCACCAAACGATCGTATTCTAACTATGGCTACACCTTC. Protein: CASTKRSYSNYGYTF.

The chain carries TRBV7-9 and TRBJ1-6; 8 bases are shared with TRBD1. The CDR3 is 17 residues long. V was pared by 1 base and J by 7 bases, with 9 bases of the junction left unmatched. The germline CDR1 and CDR2 sequences are SEHNR and FQNEAQ (reference sequence). DNA of the CDR3: TGTGCCAGCAGCTTAGGAGCCCGGACAGGGTCGAATTCACCCCTCCACTTT. This gives the protein CASSLGARTGSNSPLHF.

This clone was seen only once. The gene calls are TRBV7-6 and TRBJ1-5; TRBD1 matches at 9 bases. Trimming removed 1 base from V and 5 bases from J; junction bases left unmatched: 6. Germline V lookup: CDR1 SGHVS, CDR2 FNYEAQ. The CDR3 covers 16 residues. The CDR3 region is CASSLEQGAIHQPQHF. CDR3 in DNA: TGTGCCAGCAGCTTAGAACAGGGGGCGATTCATCAGCCCCAGCATTTT.

The V call is TRBV7-9, the J call TRBJ1-1; the D is unclear. CDR1 is SEHNR and CDR2 is FQNEAQ in the germline V gene (reference sequence). The CDR3 consists of 14 residues. V was trimmed by 2 bases and J by 0 bases, leaving 7 bases between them. The CDR3 DNA sequence: TGTGCCAGCAGCTTATTGGCCTTGAACACTGAAGCTTTCTTT. Residues: CASSLLALNTEAFF.